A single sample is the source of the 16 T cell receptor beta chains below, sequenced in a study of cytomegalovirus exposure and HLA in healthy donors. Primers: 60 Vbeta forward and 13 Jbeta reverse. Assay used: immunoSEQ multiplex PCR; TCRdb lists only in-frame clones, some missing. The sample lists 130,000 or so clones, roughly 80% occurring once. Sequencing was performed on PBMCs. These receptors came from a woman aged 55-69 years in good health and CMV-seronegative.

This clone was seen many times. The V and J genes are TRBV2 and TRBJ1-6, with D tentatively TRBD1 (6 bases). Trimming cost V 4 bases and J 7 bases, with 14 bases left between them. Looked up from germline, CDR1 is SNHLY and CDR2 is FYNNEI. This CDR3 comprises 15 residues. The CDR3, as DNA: TGTGCCAGCAGTGTCTCAGGGACACCGAATTCACCCCTCCACTTT. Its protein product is CASSVSGTPNSPLHF.

CDR3 DNA sequence: TGTGCCAGCAGCCTAAGGTGGGACAGGGGGGTTCATGAGCAGTTCTTC. It encodes CASSLRWDRGVHEQFF. The chain links TRBV7-2 to TRBJ2-1; 11 bases agree with TRBD1. The V gene's germline CDR1 is SGHTA and CDR2 FQGNSA. The trim removed 5 bases at V and 8 bases at J, leaving 11 bases unmatched. This CDR3 has 16 residues. Full variable domain (rest looked up from reference TRBV7-2 and TRBJ2-1): GAGVSQSPSNKVTEKGKDVELRCDPISGHTALYWYRQSLGQGLEFLIYFQGNSAPDKSGLPSDRFSAERTGGSVSTLTIQRTQQEDSAVYLCASSLRWDRGVHEQFFGPGTRLTVL.

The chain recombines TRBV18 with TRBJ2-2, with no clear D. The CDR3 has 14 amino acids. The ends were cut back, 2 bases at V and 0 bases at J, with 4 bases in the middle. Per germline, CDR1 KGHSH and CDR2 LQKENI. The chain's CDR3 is CASSPIANTGELFF. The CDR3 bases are TGTGCCAGCTCACCAATAGCGAACACCGGGGAGCTGTTTTTT.

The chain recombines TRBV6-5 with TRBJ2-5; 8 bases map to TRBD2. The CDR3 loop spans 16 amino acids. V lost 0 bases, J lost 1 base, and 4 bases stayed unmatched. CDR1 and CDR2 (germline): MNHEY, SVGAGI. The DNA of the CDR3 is TGTGCCAGCAGTTACTCGAGCGCGGGGGGCCAAGAGACCCAGTACTTC. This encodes CASSYSSAGGQETQYF.

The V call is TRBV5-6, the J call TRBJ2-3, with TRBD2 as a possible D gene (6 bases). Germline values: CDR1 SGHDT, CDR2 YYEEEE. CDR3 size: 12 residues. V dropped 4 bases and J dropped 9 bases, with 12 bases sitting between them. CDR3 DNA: TGTGCCAGCAGCAAGGAGGGAGGAACGCAGTATTTT. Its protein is CASSKEGGTQYF.

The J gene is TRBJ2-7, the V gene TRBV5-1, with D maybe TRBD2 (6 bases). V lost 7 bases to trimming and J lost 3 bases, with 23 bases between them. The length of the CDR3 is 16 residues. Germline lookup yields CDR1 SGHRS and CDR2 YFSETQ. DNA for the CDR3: TGCGCCAGCCGACGTGATGGGGGGATGACGGGCTACGAGCAGTACTTC. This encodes CASRRDGGMTGYEQYF.

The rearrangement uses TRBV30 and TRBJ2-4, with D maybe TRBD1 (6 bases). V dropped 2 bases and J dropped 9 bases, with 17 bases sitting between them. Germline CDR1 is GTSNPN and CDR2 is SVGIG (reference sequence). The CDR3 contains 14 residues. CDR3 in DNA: TGTGCCTGGAGTATCGGGGCCTTAGGGGGCATTCAGTACTTC. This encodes CAWSIGALGGIQYF.

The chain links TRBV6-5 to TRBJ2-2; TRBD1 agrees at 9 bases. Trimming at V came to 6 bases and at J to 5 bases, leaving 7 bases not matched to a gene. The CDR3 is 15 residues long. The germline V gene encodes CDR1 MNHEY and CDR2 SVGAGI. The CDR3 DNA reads TGTGCCAGCAGCCGGGGACAGGGTCGAACCGGGGAGCTGTTTTTT. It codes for CASSRGQGRTGELFF.

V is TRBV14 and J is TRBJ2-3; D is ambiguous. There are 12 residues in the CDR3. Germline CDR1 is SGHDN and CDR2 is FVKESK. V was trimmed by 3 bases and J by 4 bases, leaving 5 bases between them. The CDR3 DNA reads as TGTGCCAGCAGCCAGTACTCAGATACGCAGTATTTT. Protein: CASSQYSDTQYF.

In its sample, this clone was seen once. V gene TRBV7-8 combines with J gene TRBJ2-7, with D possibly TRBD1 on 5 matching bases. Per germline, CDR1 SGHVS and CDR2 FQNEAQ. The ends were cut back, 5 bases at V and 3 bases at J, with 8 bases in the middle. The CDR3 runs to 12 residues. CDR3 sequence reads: CASSDQGYEQYF. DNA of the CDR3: TGTGCCAGCAGCGACCAGGGCTACGAGCAGTACTTC.

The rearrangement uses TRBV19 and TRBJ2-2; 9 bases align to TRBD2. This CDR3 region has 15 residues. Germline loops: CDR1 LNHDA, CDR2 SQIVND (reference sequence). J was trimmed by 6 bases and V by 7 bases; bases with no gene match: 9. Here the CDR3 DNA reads TGTGCCAGTAAGGGGCTAGCGGGAATGTCCGGGGAGCTGTTTTTT. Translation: CASKGLAGMSGELFF.

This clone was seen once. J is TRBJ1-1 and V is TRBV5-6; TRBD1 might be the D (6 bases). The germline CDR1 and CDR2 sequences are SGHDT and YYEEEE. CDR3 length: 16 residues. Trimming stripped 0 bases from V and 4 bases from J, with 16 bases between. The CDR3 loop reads CASSLAWGQVGTEAFF. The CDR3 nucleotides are TGTGCCAGCAGCTTGGCCTGGGGGCAGGTAGGCACTGAAGCTTTCTTT. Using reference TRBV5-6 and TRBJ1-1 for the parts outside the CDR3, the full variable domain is DAGVTQSPTHLIKTRGQQVTLRCSPKSGHDTVSWYQQALGQGPQFIFQYYEEEERQRGNFPDRFSGHQFPNYSSELNVNALLLGDSALYLCASSLAWGQVGTEAFFGQGTRLTVV.

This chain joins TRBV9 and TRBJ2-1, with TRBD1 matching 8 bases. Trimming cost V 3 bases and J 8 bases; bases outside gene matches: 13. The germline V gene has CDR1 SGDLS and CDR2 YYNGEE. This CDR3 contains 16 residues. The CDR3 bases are TGTGCCAGCAGCGCTTACCGGGACAGGCCTTTTGATGAGCAGTTCTTC. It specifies CASSAYRDRPFDEQFF.

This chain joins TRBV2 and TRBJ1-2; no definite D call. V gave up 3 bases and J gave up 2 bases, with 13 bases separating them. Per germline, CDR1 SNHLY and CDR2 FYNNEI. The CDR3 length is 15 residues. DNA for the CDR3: TGTGCCAGCAGTGACTTGGCAACGGGAAACTATGGCTACACCTTC. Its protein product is CASSDLATGNYGYTF.

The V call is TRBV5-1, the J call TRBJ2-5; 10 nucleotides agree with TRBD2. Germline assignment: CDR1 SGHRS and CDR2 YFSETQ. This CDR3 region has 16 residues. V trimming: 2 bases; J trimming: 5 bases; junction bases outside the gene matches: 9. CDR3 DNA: TGCGCCAGCAGCTTTGGGCTAGCGGGAGAAACGGAGACCCAGTACTTC. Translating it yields CASSFGLAGETETQYF.

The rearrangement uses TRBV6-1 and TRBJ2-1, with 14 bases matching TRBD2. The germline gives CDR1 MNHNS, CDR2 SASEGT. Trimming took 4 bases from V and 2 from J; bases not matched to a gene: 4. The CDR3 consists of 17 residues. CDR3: CASSVGLAGGPYNEQFF. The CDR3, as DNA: TGTGCCAGCAGTGTCGGACTAGCGGGAGGTCCCTACAATGAGCAGTTCTTC.